This TCR beta chain was observed in a study of T cells in Graves' hyperthyroidism and ophthalmopathy. The study, taken as a whole, reports: In blood, most of the thyroid clonotypes expanded above 0.001 were also present. It was a median approximately 6 months before onset that the model predicted ophthalmopathy.

It was RNA transcripts that yielded the amplified TCR beta CDR3 regions. HTBI primers were employed in a first-round RT-PCR of the TCR CDR3. Each CDR3 protein is one row after TCRdb ran MiXCR on the multiplex PCR reads. The table shows 450,000 to 650,000 distinct CDR3 sequences, with 13% to 15% occurring only once. Trimming took 2 bases from V and 8 from J, leaving 22 bases between them. The CDR3 loop spans 17 amino acids. Per germline, CDR1 SGHTA and CDR2 FQGTGA. This clonotype was seen many times. Its matching antigen is unknown. The genes are TRBV7-3 and TRBJ2-1, with D possibly TRBD2 on 7 matching bases. Input material: blood. The receptor's source is a woman aged 18-29 years with Graves' ophthalmopathy. CDR3 sequence reads: CASSLWSSGTKGDEQFF. The CDR3 bases are TGTGCCAGCAGCTTATGGTCTAGCGGTACAAAGGGGGATGAGCAGTTCTTC.